One sample yielded the 27 T cell receptor beta chains listed below, sequenced in a study of CD8+ T cells in alopecia areata. Sequencing relied on a cDNA template that was reverse transcribed from extracted RNA. The method was immunoSEQ multiplex PCR; TCRdb's version includes in-frame clones alone and lacks a portion of them. Among more than 95,000 clones listed, about nine tenths were seen once. Treatment indicated: oral pan-JAK inhibitor, 5-10 mg twice daily. This specimen consisted of CD8+ T cells sorted from blood, obtained around week 31, from a patient treated with tofacitinib. All receptors come from a human donor with alopecia areata.

This chain uses TRBV12-5 with TRBJ2-2; tentatively, D is TRBD1 (5 bases). Trimming stripped 6 bases from V and 1 base from J, with 12 bases between. This CDR3 comprises 15 residues. CDR1 is LGHNT, CDR2 FRNRAP, per germline. CDR3 residues: CASGLGQGNTGELFF. In nucleotides, the CDR3 is TGTGCTAGTGGCCTCGGACAAGGGAACACCGGGGAGCTGTTTTTT. The entire variable domain, with the rest obtained from reference TRBV12-5 and TRBJ2-2, is as follows: DARVTQTPRHKVTEMGQEVTMRCQPILGHNTVFWYRQTMMQGLELLAYFRNRAPLDDSGMPKDRFSAEMPDATLATLKIQPSEPRDSAVYFCASGLGQGNTGELFFGEGSRLTVL.

The chain employs TRBV5-5 and TRBJ1-1; 9 bases agree with TRBD1. The CDR3 covers 14 residues. Germline CDR1 SGHKS, CDR2 YYEKEE (reference sequence). V shed 3 bases and J 3 bases; nucleotides not matched to a gene: 3. CDR3 DNA sequence: TGTGCCAGCAGCTGGGGACAGGGTGACACTGAAGCTTTCTTT. It is translated as CASSWGQGDTEAFF.

There are a few counts of this clone. This chain uses TRBV11-2 with TRBJ2-3; D could derive from TRBD1 or TRBD2 (5 bases each). The CDR3 has 15 residues. V was cut by 5 bases and J by 0 bases, with 12 bases left in between. Looked up from germline, CDR1 is SGHAT and CDR2 is FQNNGV. CDR3 in amino acids: CASSPGTVSTDTQYF. CDR3 nucleotides: TGTGCCAGCAGCCCAGGGACCGTCAGCACAGATACGCAGTATTTT.

The V call is TRBV6-1, the J call TRBJ2-3; no firm D call. The CDR3 is 12 amino acids. Trimming stripped 4 bases from V and 3 bases from J, with 5 bases between. Germline CDR1 is MNHNS and CDR2 is SASEGT. The CDR3 reads CASSASTDTQYF. CDR3 DNA sequence: TGTGCCAGCAGTGCTTCAACAGATACGCAGTATTTT.

The chain couples TRBV11-2 to TRBJ2-1; D gene uncertain. The germline CDR1 and CDR2 sequences are SGHAT and FQNNGV. V gave up 1 base and J gave up 2 bases, with 0 bases separating them. The CDR3 spans 12 residues. Here the CDR3 DNA reads TGTGCCAGCAGCTTAGCCTACAATGAGCAGTTCTTC. Its translation: CASSLAYNEQFF.

The chain is built from TRBV7-3 and TRBJ2-5, with 8 bases lining up with TRBD1. Trimming at V came to 5 bases and at J to 3 bases, leaving 5 bases not matched to a gene. This CDR3 comprises 14 residues. Per germline, CDR1 SGHTA and CDR2 FQGTGA. The CDR3 sequence is CASSTTGGEETQYF. The CDR3 region has the DNA TGTGCCAGCAGCACAACAGGGGGTGAAGAGACCCAGTACTTC.

The genes are TRBV4-2 and TRBJ2-1; no definite D call. V shed 4 bases and J shed 4 bases, with 8 bases lying between them. The CDR3 covers 13 residues. CDR1 LGHNA and CDR2 YNFKEQ come from the germline V gene. The CDR3 sequence is CASSPDMYNEQFF. In DNA, the CDR3 is TGTGCCAGCAGCCCCGACATGTACAATGAGCAGTTCTTC.

A word on this clone: Other DNA sequences in this sample translate to the same CDR3. The CDR3: CASSQDSRVGTEAFF. The CDR3 region has the DNA TGCGCCAGCAGCCAAGATTCCAGGGTTGGCACTGAAGCTTTCTTT. This chain connects TRBV4-1 to TRBJ1-1; D possibly corresponds to TRBD1 (5 bases). Germline V gives CDR1 MGHRA, CDR2 YSYEKL. CDR3 length: 15 amino acids. Deletions cut 0 bases from V and 4 bases from J, with 12 bases between.

V is TRBV30 and J is TRBJ2-7; possible D gene TRBD1, 5 bases. CDR1 and CDR2 from the germline V gene are GTSNPN and SVGIG (reference sequence). The CDR3 is 13 amino acids. Between the trimmed V and J ends, which lost 0 bases and 2 bases, there was a span of 8 bases. The CDR3 is CAWSVGEAYEQYF. The CDR3 DNA follows: TGTGCCTGGAGTGTAGGGGAAGCCTACGAGCAGTACTTC.

The CDR3 spells CASTTLAGGYSSYNEQFF. In DNA form, the CDR3 reads TGTGCCAGCACCACTCTAGCGGGAGGCTACAGCTCCTACAATGAGCAGTTCTTC. The V and J genes are TRBV5-6 and TRBJ2-1; TRBD2 matches 11 bases. This CDR3 spans 18 amino acids. The V and J ends lost 6 bases and 0 bases, in that order; junction bases with no gene match: 11. Germline loops: CDR1 SGHDT, CDR2 YYEEEE.

The chain joins TRBV25-1 to TRBJ1-1; D unresolved. Trimming removed 3 bases at V and 1 base at J, with 9 bases between. Looked up from germline, CDR1 is MGHDK and CDR2 is SYGVNS. The CDR3 runs 14 residues. The CDR3: CASSDPPGNTEAFF. The CDR3 DNA sequence: TGTGCCAGCAGTGACCCCCCAGGGAACACTGAAGCTTTCTTT.

Turning to this clone: The same CDR3 arises from other DNA sequences in this sample as well. This chain joins TRBV29-1 and TRBJ2-2; TRBD2 matches at 11 bases. Germline V gene lookup returns CDR1 SQVTM and CDR2 ANQGSEA. Trimming took 3 bases from V and 7 from J; bases not matched to a gene: 7. The CDR3 is 15 residues long. CDR3 bases: TGCAGCGTTGAGGTACTAGCGGGAGCCAGCGGGGAGCTGTTTTTT. It codes for CSVEVLAGASGELFF.

As regards this clone: Mismatch with germline at one junction end may stem from a read error. The rearrangement joins TRBV2 to TRBJ2-3; weak D call: TRBD2 (6 bases). The CDR3 has 15 residues. Per germline, CDR1 SNHLY and CDR2 FYNNEI. CDR3 protein: CASSEVGGTTDTRYF. The DNA of the CDR3 is TGTGCCAGCAGTGAAGTCGGCGGGACCACAGATACGCGGTATTTT.

This clone is a singleton in its sample. The rearrangement links TRBV7-4 to TRBJ1-1, with a tentative D call TRBD1 (6 bases). Per germline, CDR1 SGHVT and CDR2 SQSDAQ. The CDR3 extends over 15 amino acids. Trimming removed 5 bases at V and 1 base at J, with 14 bases between. CDR3 protein: CASSPRQETNTEAFF. CDR3 nucleotide sequence: TGTGCCAGCAGCCCAAGACAGGAAACGAACACTGAAGCTTTCTTT.

CDR3: CASSLSTSGFYNEQFF. Here the CDR3 DNA reads TGTGCCAGCAGCTTAAGTACTAGCGGGTTCTACAATGAGCAGTTCTTC. The chain links TRBV7-3 to TRBJ2-1; TRBD2 aligns across 9 bases. Germline CDR1 SGHTA, CDR2 FQGTGA. This CDR3 has 16 amino acids. V shed 1 base, J shed 3 bases, and the junction held 4 bases outside the gene matches.

The chain carries TRBV9 and TRBJ2-2, with TRBD2 identical over 7 bases. CDR1 and CDR2 from the germline V gene are SGDLS and YYNGEE. The CDR3 length is 16 residues. Trimming removed 3 bases from V and 5 bases from J; junction bases left unmatched: 10. CDR3: CASSAPRGRGTGELFF. CDR3 nucleotides: TGTGCCAGCAGCGCTCCCCGCGGGAGAGGGACCGGGGAGCTGTTTTTT.

The chain couples TRBV30 to TRBJ2-7, with D unclear. The V end was cut by 2 bases, the J end by 2 bases, with 7 bases between. Germline CDR1 and CDR2: GTSNPN and SVGIG (reference sequence). The CDR3 loop spans 12 amino acids. CDR3 sequence: CAWSLDAYEQYF. CDR3 coding DNA: TGTGCCTGGAGTTTGGACGCCTACGAGCAGTACTTC.

As DNA, the CDR3 is TGTGCCAGCAGCAAATCAGGGGTATATGGCTACACCTTC. Translating it yields CASSKSGVYGYTF. The chain combines TRBV21-1 with TRBJ1-2; the DNA was not used to check the table's D call, TRBD1. TRBV21-1 is given as a pseudogene. CDR3 length: 13 residues.

The genes are TRBV5-1 and TRBJ2-7, with D perhaps matching TRBD1 (7 bases). CDR3 length equals 14 residues. V was trimmed by 6 bases and J by 5 bases, leaving 18 bases between them. Germline V gene data show CDR1 as SGHRS and CDR2 as YFSETQ. The CDR3 DNA follows: TGCGCCAGCACCCTGGGCAGGGGGGAGCACGAGCAGTACTTC. Translated, it gives CASTLGRGEHEQYF.

This clone was seen a single time. This chain connects TRBV25-1 to TRBJ1-6; TRBD1 matches 7 bases. The CDR3 has 16 residues. Germline values: CDR1 MGHDK, CDR2 SYGVNS. V was clipped by 4 bases and J by 10 bases; unmatched bases: 13. The CDR3 DNA follows: TGTGCCAGCAGTGCCGACCCAGGGGGGCTCGGGTCACCCCTCCACTTT. Translation gives CASSADPGGLGSPLHF. Full variable domain (missing parts from reference TRBV25-1 and TRBJ1-6): EADIYQTPRYLVIGTGKKITLECSQTMGHDKMYWYQQDPGMELHLIHYSYGVNSTEKGDLSSESTVSRIRTEHFPLTLESARPSHTSQYLCASSADPGGLGSPLHFGNGTRLTVT.

This chain joins TRBV19 and TRBJ2-7; D is possibly TRBD1 (6 bases). The germline V gene has CDR1 LNHDA and CDR2 SQIVND (reference sequence). The CDR3 has 14 residues. V was shortened by 5 bases and J by 4 bases, with 15 bases between the two germline ends. This CDR3 reads CASSQMDTGYEQYF. The CDR3 DNA sequence: TGTGCCAGTAGTCAAATGGATACAGGGTACGAGCAGTACTTC.

V usage is TRBV6-5 and J usage is TRBJ1-2; D remains unclear. CDR1 and CDR2 from the germline V gene are MNHEY and SVGAGI. This CDR3 contains 13 residues. Trimming took off 4 bases at V and 2 bases at J, with 8 bases between the two ends. The CDR3 DNA sequence: TGTGCCAGCAGTTTCGGGGAGAACTATGGCTACACCTTC. As protein: CASSFGENYGYTF.

The chain has TRBV5-1 and TRBJ2-5; no definite D call. CDR1 SGHRS and CDR2 YFSETQ come from the germline V gene. V lost 6 bases and J lost 5, with 20 bases in between. This CDR3 comprises 15 residues. The CDR3 region is CASTLGYQEVETQYF. CDR3 in DNA: TGCGCCAGCACCCTGGGATATCAAGAAGTGGAGACCCAGTACTTC.

Turning to this clone: Different DNA sequences within this sample yield the same CDR3. The rearrangement uses TRBV7-9 and TRBJ2-7; D remains ambiguous. The CDR3 has 12 amino acids. The germline CDR1 and CDR2 sequences are SEHNR and FQNEAQ (reference sequence). Trimming took off 1 base at V and 3 bases at J, with 4 bases between the two ends. The chain's CDR3 is CASSLGDYEQYF. The CDR3 DNA is TGTGCCAGCAGCTTAGGGGACTACGAGCAGTACTTC.

V gene TRBV7-9 combines with J gene TRBJ1-2; D is unclear. CDR3 length: 13 residues. Germline V gene lookup returns CDR1 SEHNR and CDR2 FQNEAQ (reference sequence). V dropped 3 bases and J dropped 5 bases, with 10 bases sitting between them. The CDR3 bases are TGTGCCAGCAGCTTCAACAGAAAATATGGCTACACCTTC. Translation: CASSFNRKYGYTF.

V gene TRBV4-1 combines with J gene TRBJ2-5; TRBD2 is a possible D gene (5 bases). The CDR3 is made up of 15 amino acids. Germline V lookup: CDR1 MGHRA, CDR2 YSYEKL. Trimming left V 8 bases short and J 4 bases short, with 20 bases between. For the CDR3, the DNA is TGCGCCAGCGGCACCGGGGTCGGGGATCTAGAGACCCAGTACTTC. The encoded protein is CASGTGVGDLETQYF.

This chain connects TRBV4-1 to TRBJ2-1; TRBD2 matches at 16 bases. Germline V gives CDR1 MGHRA, CDR2 YSYEKL. The CDR3 totals 16 residues. Germline trimming cut 1 base from V and 10 bases from J; bases unmatched to any gene: 4. The CDR3, as DNA: TGCGCCAGCAGCCAAGTGGGACTAGCGGGAGGGGGAGAGCAGTTCTTC. Translation: CASSQVGLAGGGEQFF.